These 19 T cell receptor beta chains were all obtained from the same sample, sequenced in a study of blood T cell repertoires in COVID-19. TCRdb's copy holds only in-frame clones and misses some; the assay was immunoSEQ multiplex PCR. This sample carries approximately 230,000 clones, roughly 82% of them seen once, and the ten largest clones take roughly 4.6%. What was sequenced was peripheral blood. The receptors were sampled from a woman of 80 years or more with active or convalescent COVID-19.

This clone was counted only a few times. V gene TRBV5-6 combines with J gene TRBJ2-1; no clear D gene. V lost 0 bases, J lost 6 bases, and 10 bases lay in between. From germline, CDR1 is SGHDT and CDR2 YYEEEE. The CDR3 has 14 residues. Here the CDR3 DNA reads TGTGCCAGCAGCTTGGGGGCCTTAATCAATGAGCAGTTCTTC. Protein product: CASSLGALINEQFF.

CDR3 coding DNA: TGTGCCAGCAGTTTATTGAGGCAGTACAATGAGCAGTTCTTC. It translates to CASSLLRQYNEQFF. The rearrangement joins TRBV28 to TRBJ2-1; the D is unclear. V was shortened by 1 base and J by 4 bases, with 8 bases between the two germline ends. The germline CDR1 and CDR2 sequences are MDHEN and SYDVKM. The CDR3 is made up of 14 amino acids.

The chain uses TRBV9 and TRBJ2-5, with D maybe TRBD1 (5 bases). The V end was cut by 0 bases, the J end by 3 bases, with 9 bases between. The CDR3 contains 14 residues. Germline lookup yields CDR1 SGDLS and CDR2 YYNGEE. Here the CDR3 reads CASSVGAGKETQYF. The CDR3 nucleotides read TGTGCCAGCAGCGTAGGGGCAGGGAAAGAGACCCAGTACTTC.

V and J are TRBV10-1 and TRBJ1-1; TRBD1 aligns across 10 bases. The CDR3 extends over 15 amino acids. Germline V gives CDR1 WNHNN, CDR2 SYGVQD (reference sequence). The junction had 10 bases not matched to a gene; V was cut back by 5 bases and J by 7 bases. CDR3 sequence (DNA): TGCGCCAGCAGTCTAAGGACAGGGGGAACGGATGAAGCTTTCTTT. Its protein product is CASSLRTGGTDEAFF.

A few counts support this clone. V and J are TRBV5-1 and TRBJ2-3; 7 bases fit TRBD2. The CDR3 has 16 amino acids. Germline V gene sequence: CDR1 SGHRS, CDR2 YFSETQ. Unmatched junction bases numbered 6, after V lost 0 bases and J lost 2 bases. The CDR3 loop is CASSLVGAGNTDTQYF. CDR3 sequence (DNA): TGCGCCAGCAGCTTGGTGGGAGCGGGAAACACAGATACGCAGTATTTT.

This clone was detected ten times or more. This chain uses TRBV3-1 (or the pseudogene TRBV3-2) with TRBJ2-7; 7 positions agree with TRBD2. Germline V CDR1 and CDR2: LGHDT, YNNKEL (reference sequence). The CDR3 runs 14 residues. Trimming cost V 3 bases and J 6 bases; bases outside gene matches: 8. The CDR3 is CASSQGTGTTEQYF. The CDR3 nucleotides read TGTGCCAGCAGCCAGGGTACCGGGACTACCGAGCAGTACTTC.

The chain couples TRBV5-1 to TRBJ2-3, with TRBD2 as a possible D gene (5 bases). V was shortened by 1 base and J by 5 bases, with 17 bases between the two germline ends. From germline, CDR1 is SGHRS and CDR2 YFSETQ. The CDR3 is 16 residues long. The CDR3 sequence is CASSLPSRGAGDTQYF. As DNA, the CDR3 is TGCGCCAGCAGCTTGCCCTCTCGGGGAGCCGGAGATACGCAGTATTTT.

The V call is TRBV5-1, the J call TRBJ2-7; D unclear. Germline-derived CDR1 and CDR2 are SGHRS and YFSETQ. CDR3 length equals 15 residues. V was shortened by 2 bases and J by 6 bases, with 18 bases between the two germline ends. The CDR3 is CASSFSYSSIREQYF. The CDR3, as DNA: TGCGCCAGCAGCTTTAGCTATAGTAGTATACGCGAGCAGTACTTC.

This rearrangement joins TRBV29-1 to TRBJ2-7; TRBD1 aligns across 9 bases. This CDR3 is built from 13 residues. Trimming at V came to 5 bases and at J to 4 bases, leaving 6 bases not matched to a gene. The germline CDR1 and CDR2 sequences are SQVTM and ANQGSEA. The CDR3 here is CSVRDRETYEQYF. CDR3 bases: TGCAGCGTTCGGGACAGGGAGACTTACGAGCAGTACTTC.

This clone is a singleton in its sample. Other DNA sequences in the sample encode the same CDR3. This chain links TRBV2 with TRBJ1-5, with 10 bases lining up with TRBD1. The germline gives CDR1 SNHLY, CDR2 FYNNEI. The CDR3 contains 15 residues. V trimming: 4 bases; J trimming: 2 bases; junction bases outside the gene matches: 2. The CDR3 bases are TGTGCCAGCAGTGCCGGGACAGGGGGCAATCAGCCCCAGCATTTT. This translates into CASSAGTGGNQPQHF.

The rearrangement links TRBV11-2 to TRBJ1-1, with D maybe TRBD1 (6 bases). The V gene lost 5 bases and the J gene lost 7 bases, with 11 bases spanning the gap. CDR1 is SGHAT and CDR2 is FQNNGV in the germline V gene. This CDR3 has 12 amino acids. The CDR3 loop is CASSPWTDEAFF. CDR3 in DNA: TGTGCCAGCAGCCCCTGGACAGATGAAGCTTTCTTT. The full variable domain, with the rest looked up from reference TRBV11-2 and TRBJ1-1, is EAGVAQSPRYKIIEKRQSVAFWCNPISGHATLYWYQQILGQGPKLLIQFQNNGVVDDSQLPKDRFSAERLKGVDSTLKIQPAKLEDSAVYLCASSPWTDEAFFGQGTRLTVV.

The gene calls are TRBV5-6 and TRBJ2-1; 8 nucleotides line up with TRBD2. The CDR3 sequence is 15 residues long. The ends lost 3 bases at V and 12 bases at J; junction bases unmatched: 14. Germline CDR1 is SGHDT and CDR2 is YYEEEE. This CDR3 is CASSWGTSTHSAQFF. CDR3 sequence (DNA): TGTGCCAGCAGCTGGGGGACTAGTACGCATTCCGCGCAGTTCTTC.

Written as DNA, the CDR3 is TGTGCCAGCAGTGAACCCGGGACAGGGGGAGTTCGCTCTGGAAACACCATATATTTT. Its translation is CASSEPGTGGVRSGNTIYF. The gene calls are TRBV2 and TRBJ1-3; TRBD1 matches 11 bases. V dropped 2 bases and J dropped 0; count of bases not matched to a gene: 9. The CDR3 runs 19 residues. Germline CDR1 and CDR2: SNHLY and FYNNEI.

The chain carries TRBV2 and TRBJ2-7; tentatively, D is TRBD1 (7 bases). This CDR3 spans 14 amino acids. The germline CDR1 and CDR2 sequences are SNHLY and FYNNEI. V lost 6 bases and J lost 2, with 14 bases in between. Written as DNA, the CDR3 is TGTGCCAGCAGGGACAGGCGGGGAACCTACGAGCAGTACTTC. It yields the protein CASRDRRGTYEQYF.

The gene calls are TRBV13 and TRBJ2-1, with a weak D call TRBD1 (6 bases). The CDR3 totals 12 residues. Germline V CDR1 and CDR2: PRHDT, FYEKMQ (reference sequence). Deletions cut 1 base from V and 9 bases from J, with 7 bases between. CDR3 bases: TGTGCCAGCAGCTTAGTAGGGGGTGAGCAGTTCTTC. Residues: CASSLVGGEQFF.

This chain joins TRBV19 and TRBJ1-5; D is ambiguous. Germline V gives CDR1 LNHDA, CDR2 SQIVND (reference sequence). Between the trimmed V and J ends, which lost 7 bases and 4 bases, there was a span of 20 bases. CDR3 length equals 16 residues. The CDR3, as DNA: TGTGCCAGTACCCCCCTGGGCACAGCTGCAAATCAGCCCCAGCATTTT. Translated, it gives CASTPLGTAANQPQHF.

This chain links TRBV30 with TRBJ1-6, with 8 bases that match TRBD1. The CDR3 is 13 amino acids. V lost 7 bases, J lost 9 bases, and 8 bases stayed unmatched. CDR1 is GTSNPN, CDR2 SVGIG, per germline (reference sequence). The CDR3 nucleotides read TGTGCCTTCTATCAGGGGGCAGGTTCACCCCTCCACTTT. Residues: CAFYQGAGSPLHF.

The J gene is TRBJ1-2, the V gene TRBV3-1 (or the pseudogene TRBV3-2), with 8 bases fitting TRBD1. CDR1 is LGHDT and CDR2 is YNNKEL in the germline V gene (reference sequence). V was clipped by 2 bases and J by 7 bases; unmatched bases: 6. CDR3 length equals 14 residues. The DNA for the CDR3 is TGTGCCAGCAGCCAATTGACAGGGGTAGGTGGCTACACCTTC. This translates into CASSQLTGVGGYTF.

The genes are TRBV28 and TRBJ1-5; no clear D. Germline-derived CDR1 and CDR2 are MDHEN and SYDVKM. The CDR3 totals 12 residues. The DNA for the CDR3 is TGTGCAGAAAGCAGGCTTAATCAGCCCCAGCATTTT. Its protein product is CAESRLNQPQHF.